The 14 T cell receptor beta chains below come from one sample, sequenced in a study of CD8 T cells in Susac syndrome. Random-hexamer reverse transcription was applied to roughly 0.5 to 1 ug RNA. TCRdb fed the immunoSEQ multiplex PCR reads into MiXCR, producing one record per CDR3 protein. The sample yields 65,000 to 85,000 distinct CDR3 sequences, 93% seen once. The material sequenced was CD8+ T cells from PBMCs. All receptors come from a human donor with Susac syndrome.

This clonotype has just one count. V is TRBV4-1 and J is TRBJ2-1, with 7 bases matching TRBD2. The V gene end was trimmed by 1 base and the J gene end by 8 bases; junction bases not matched to a gene: 8. Per the germline V gene, CDR1 is MGHRA and CDR2 is YSYEKL. This CDR3 has 15 amino acids. The CDR3, as DNA: TGCGCCAGCAGCCAAGTGTTGGGAGGGGTCGATGAGCAGTTCTTC. It codes for CASSQVLGGVDEQFF.

The chain uses TRBV30 and TRBJ2-5; D is unresolved. The V and J ends lost 1 base and 2 bases respectively, with 5 bases between them. CDR3 length: 12 amino acids. Germline V gene data show CDR1 as GTSNPN and CDR2 as SVGIG (reference sequence). CDR3 sequence reads: CAWSEPQETQYF. The DNA for the CDR3 is TGTGCCTGGAGTGAACCTCAAGAGACCCAGTACTTC.

This chain joins TRBV30 and TRBJ1-1; D gene ambiguous. Per the germline V gene, CDR1 is GTSNPN and CDR2 is SVGIG (reference sequence). The V gene lost 5 bases and the J gene lost 5 bases, with 9 bases spanning the gap. This CDR3 spans 11 amino acids. Here the CDR3 DNA reads TGTGCCTGGCGGGTAGGAACTGAAGCTTTCTTT. This encodes CAWRVGTEAFF.

This clonotype was counted once. The chain recombines TRBV24-1 with TRBJ1-5; D unresolved. There are 13 residues in the CDR3. The germline V gene has CDR1 KGHDR and CDR2 SFDVKD. The germline V and J ends were trimmed by 7 bases and 3 bases, with 9 bases remaining between them. The DNA of the CDR3 is TGTGCCACCAGCCGGGATTACAATCAGCCCCAGCATTTT. Protein product: CATSRDYNQPQHF.

The J gene is TRBJ2-1, the V gene TRBV19, with D possibly called TRBD1 or TRBD2 (5 bases each). Germline lookup yields CDR1 LNHDA and CDR2 SQIVND (reference sequence). This CDR3 spans 13 amino acids. The V end lost 7 bases, the J end lost 9 bases, and 16 bases lay between the germline ends. CDR3 protein: CASTGWGSGEQFF. CDR3 DNA sequence: TGTGCCAGTACCGGGTGGGGGTCCGGTGAGCAGTTCTTC.

The chain is built from TRBV4-2 and TRBJ1-2; 7 nucleotides align to TRBD1. Germline V CDR1 and CDR2: LGHNA, YNFKEQ. V trimming: 4 bases; J trimming: 1 base; junction bases outside the gene matches: 18. The CDR3 spans 19 residues. The CDR3 region has the DNA TGTGCCAGCAGCCCAGCTACTTACCGGGACAGTAAGTTTAACTATGGCTACACCTTC. The encoded protein is CASSPATYRDSKFNYGYTF.

The chain recombines TRBV4-3 with TRBJ2-2; tentative D call: TRBD2 (6 bases). CDR1 and CDR2 from the germline V gene are LGHNA and YSLEER. The CDR3 totals 16 residues. Trimming removed 1 base at V and 7 bases at J, with 16 bases between. CDR3 bases: TGCGCCAGCAGCCAAGGTTTGGAGGGAGGCCTCGGGGAGCTGTTTTTT. This codes for CASSQGLEGGLGELFF.

The chain links TRBV2 to TRBJ2-5; D is possibly TRBD1 or TRBD2 (5 bases each). Germline assignment: CDR1 SNHLY and CDR2 FYNNEI. The CDR3 runs to 18 residues. V dropped 6 bases and J dropped 3 bases, with 26 bases sitting between them. The CDR3 nucleotides are TGTGCCAGCAGCTGCCTTTATAGGGACCCCGATTGCAAAGAGACCCAGTACTTC. It is translated as CASSCLYRDPDCKETQYF.

This chain joins TRBV7-8 and TRBJ1-1; TRBD1 matches 7 bases. The V gene's germline CDR1 is SGHVS and CDR2 FQNEAQ. With 2 bases clipped from V and 3 bases from J, the junction kept 3 bases outside the gene matches. The CDR3 consists of 14 residues. CDR3 sequence: CASSLNRGDTEAFF. CDR3 coding DNA: TGTGCCAGCAGCTTAAACAGGGGCGACACTGAAGCTTTCTTT.

The J gene is TRBJ1-1, the V gene TRBV10-3, with unresolved D. Germline loops: CDR1 ENHRY, CDR2 SYGVKD. Trimming shortened V by 6 bases and J by 1 base, and 6 bases separated the two germline ends. This CDR3 region has 12 residues. The CDR3 reads CAIRRENTEAFF. As DNA, the CDR3 is TGTGCCATCAGGCGGGAGAACACTGAAGCTTTCTTT.

This chain uses TRBV29-1 with TRBJ1-2; a weak D match, TRBD1 (5 bases). The CDR3 totals 14 residues. The ends were cut back, 8 bases at V and 2 bases at J, with 18 bases in the middle. CDR1 is SQVTM, CDR2 ANQGSEA, per germline. The CDR3 sequence: CSIRGWGPNYGYTF. CDR3 nucleotides: TGCAGCATTCGGGGGTGGGGACCGAACTATGGCTACACCTTC.

The CDR3 reads CASSVGVNQPQHF. CDR3 sequence (DNA): TGTGCCAGCAGCGTAGGGGTGAATCAGCCCCAGCATTTT. The chain employs TRBV9 and TRBJ1-5; D uncertain. The CDR3 has 13 residues. CDR1 is SGDLS and CDR2 is YYNGEE in the germline V gene. Trimming removed 0 bases from V and 4 bases from J, with 5 bases in between.

The chain is built from TRBV18 and TRBJ1-1, with 8 bases fitting TRBD1. Germline values: CDR1 KGHSH, CDR2 LQKENI. With V trimmed by 3 bases and J by 3 bases, 3 bases remained unmatched. The CDR3 consists of 14 residues. Here the CDR3 reads CASSPTGGHTEAFF. CDR3 DNA sequence: TGTGCCAGCTCACCTACAGGGGGTCACACTGAAGCTTTCTTT. Looking up the rest from reference TRBV18 and TRBJ1-1 gives the full variable domain: NAGVMQNPRHLVRRRGQEARLRCSPMKGHSHVYWYRQLPEEGLKFMVYLQKENIIDESGMPKERFSAEFPKEGPSILRIQQVVRGDSAAYFCASSPTGGHTEAFFGQGTRLTVV.

The V gene is TRBV20-1, the J gene TRBJ1-2; 10 bases map to TRBD1. Germline CDR1 and CDR2: DFQATT and SNEGSKA (reference sequence). This CDR3 region has 14 residues. With V trimmed by 4 bases and J by 6 bases, 8 bases remained unmatched. The CDR3 DNA follows: TGCAGTGCTACCCTGACAGGGGGCGCCGATGGCTACACCTTC. It is translated as CSATLTGGADGYTF.